This TCR beta chain was recovered during a study of human T cells and chemical hapten exposure. About the research overall: Patients, largely female, had alopecia areata, totalis or universalis. Notes on the study in general: Compared with pre-sensitization or healthy control sets, expanded TCRs clustered more.

Time point described: patch test 3, about 24 weeks after DPC sensitization. Treatment of the sample: therapeutic diphenylcyclopropenone sensitization with weekly scalp DPC. For this clonotype: What it binds is unknown.

V was shortened by 10 bases and J by 8 bases, with 23 bases between the two germline ends. The CDR3 sequence is 15 residues long. Germline CDR1 and CDR2: MDHEN and SYDVKM. TCRdb redid the calling of the RACE reads with MiXCR, one entry per CDR3 protein. Of some 96,000 distinct CDR3 sequences detected, 25% to 30% appear once; the ten largest clones hold around a tenth. Sequencing was performed on whole blood, taken in connection with sensitization to the hapten diphenylcyclopropenone (DPC). This receptor was taken from a man between 35 and 55 years old with alopecia areata. Some clones in this sample may be carry-over from other donors' samples. The chain combines TRBV28 with TRBJ1-4; D may be TRBD1 (6 bases). The CDR3 is CATLSAQGLDEKLFF. The CDR3 coding sequence is TGTGCCACGCTCTCTGCACAGGGATTGGACGAAAAACTGTTTTTT.